These 29 T cell receptor beta chains were sequenced from one sample in a study of cytomegalovirus exposure and HLA in healthy donors. Amplification used 60 Vbeta primers and 13 Jbeta primers. Some clones are missing from TCRdb's copy, which holds only in-frame ones; the method was immunoSEQ multiplex PCR. Recorded for this sample: 95,000 to 150,000 clones. The sequenced material came from PBMCs. The receptors were gathered from a young man in good health and CMV-seronegative.

V is TRBV5-4 and J is TRBJ2-3; unclear D gene. The CDR3 extends over 13 amino acids. The germline V gene encodes CDR1 SGHNT and CDR2 YYREEE (reference sequence). The V and J ends lost 4 bases and 0 bases respectively, with 6 bases between them. CDR3 sequence: CASSQVSTDTQYF. In DNA form, the CDR3 reads TGTGCCAGCAGCCAGGTCAGCACAGATACGCAGTATTTT. The variable domain in full, completed from reference TRBV5-4 and TRBJ2-3, reads ETGVTQSPTHLIKTRGQQVTLRCSSQSGHNTVSWYQQALGQGPQFIFQYYREEENGRGNFPPRFSGLQFPNYSSELNVNALELDDSALYLCASSQVSTDTQYFGPGTRLTVL.

The CDR3 coding sequence is TGTGCCAGCAGCGGACGGGGGACCTACGAGCAGTACTTC. This encodes CASSGRGTYEQYF. V is TRBV9 and J is TRBJ2-7; D might be TRBD2 (6 bases). The CDR3 extends over 13 amino acids. V lost 3 bases, J lost 2 bases, and 9 bases lay in between. CDR1 is SGDLS, CDR2 YYNGEE, per germline. Looking up the rest from reference TRBV9 and TRBJ2-7 gives the full variable domain: DSGVTQTPKHLITATGQRVTLRCSPRSGDLSVYWYQQSLDQGLQFLIQYYNGEERAKGNILERFSAQQFPDLHSELNLSSLELGDSALYFCASSGRGTYEQYFGPGTRLTVT.

CDR3 bases: TGCGCCAGCAGCCACACCCATGTCCGGCGGACAGGGGGCGGCTATGGCTACACCTTC. Protein: CASSHTHVRRTGGGYGYTF. The V call is TRBV4-1, the J call TRBJ1-2; 11 positions agree with TRBD1. This CDR3 spans 19 amino acids. Looked up from germline, CDR1 is MGHRA and CDR2 is YSYEKL. V was pared by 3 bases and J by 4 bases, with 16 bases of the junction left unmatched.

The gene calls are TRBV5-1 and TRBJ2-1; 7 positions match TRBD1. CDR1 is SGHRS and CDR2 is YFSETQ in the germline V gene. This CDR3 comprises 12 residues. V lost 5 bases to trimming and J lost 14 bases; unmatched junction nucleotides: 10. CDR3: CASSPSGTAKFF. DNA of the CDR3: TGCGCCAGCAGTCCCTCCGGGACAGCTAAGTTCTTC.

The chain uses TRBV5-1 and TRBJ1-2; 8 bases align to TRBD1. The V gene's germline CDR1 is SGHRS and CDR2 YFSETQ. The CDR3 loop spans 19 amino acids. V lost 3 bases to trimming and J lost 8 bases; unmatched junction nucleotides: 24. CDR3 DNA: TGCGCCAGCAGCTGGGGCGTATCAGGGGGCCCAGGGACGCTGGGGGGCTACACCTTC. Protein: CASSWGVSGGPGTLGGYTF. The full variable domain, rest sourced from reference TRBV5-1 and TRBJ1-2, is KAGVTQTPRYLIKTRGQQVTLSCSPISGHRSVSWYQQTPGQGLQFLFEYFSETQRNKGNFPGRFSGRQFSNSRSEMNVSTLELGDSALYLCASSWGVSGGPGTLGGYTFGSGTRLTVV.

The V and J genes are TRBV7-9 and TRBJ2-3; 8 nucleotides agree with TRBD2. Germline CDR1 reads SEHNR; CDR2 reads FQNEAQ (reference sequence). The CDR3 totals 14 residues. The V and J ends lost 4 bases and 10 bases, in that order; junction bases with no gene match: 10. The CDR3 sequence: CASSSEAGGMAQYF. The DNA of the CDR3 is TGTGCCAGCAGCTCAGAGGCGGGGGGTATGGCGCAGTATTTT.

The rearrangement joins TRBV11-3 to TRBJ2-6; D uncertain. The CDR3 is 17 amino acids. Trimming shortened V by 4 bases and J by 0 bases, and 13 bases separated the two germline ends. The germline CDR1 and CDR2 sequences are SGHNT and YENEEA. The CDR3 protein is CASSSTTSDSGANVLTF. As DNA, the CDR3 is TGTGCCAGCAGCTCTACCACGTCCGACTCTGGGGCCAACGTCCTGACTTTC. Full variable domain (outside the CDR3, taken from reference TRBV11-3 and TRBJ2-6): EAGVVQSPRYKIIEKKQPVAFWCNPISGHNTLYWYLQNLGQGPELLIRYENEEAVDDSQLPKDRFSAERLKGVDSTLKIQPAELGDSAVYLCASSSTTSDSGANVLTFGAGSRLTVL.

The chain employs TRBV7-9 and TRBJ2-5; D gene unclear. The CDR3 consists of 12 residues. V lost 5 bases to trimming and J lost 2 bases, with 6 bases between them. The germline gives CDR1 SEHNR, CDR2 FQNEAQ (reference sequence). The CDR3 nucleotides read TGTGCCAGCAGCACAGAGCAAGAGACCCAGTACTTC. Translation gives CASSTEQETQYF.

The genes are TRBV10-3 and TRBJ1-1, with D possibly TRBD1 on 6 matching bases. The CDR3 has 15 residues. Germline values: CDR1 ENHRY, CDR2 SYGVKD. V dropped 3 bases and J dropped 2 bases, with 13 bases sitting between them. The CDR3 region is CAISDGGRVNTEAFF. As DNA, the CDR3 is TGTGCCATCAGTGATGGGGGCAGGGTAAACACTGAAGCTTTCTTT.

This chain links TRBV4-3 with TRBJ2-5, with 10 positions matching TRBD1. CDR3 length equals 15 residues. From germline, CDR1 is LGHNA and CDR2 YSLEER. J gave up 5 bases and V 4 bases, and 7 bases lay outside the gene matches. The CDR3 sequence is CASSLNDRGLETQYF. The CDR3 DNA is TGCGCCAGCAGCCTCAACGACAGGGGGCTTGAGACCCAGTACTTC.

This chain uses TRBV5-1 with TRBJ2-1; weak D call: TRBD1 (6 bases). The CDR3 spans 13 residues. V lost 0 bases and J lost 5, with 6 bases in between. Germline V gene lookup returns CDR1 SGHRS and CDR2 YFSETQ. CDR3 sequence: CASSLEGDNEQFF. The DNA for the CDR3 is TGCGCCAGCAGCTTGGAGGGGGACAATGAGCAGTTCTTC. The full variable domain, rest sourced from reference TRBV5-1 and TRBJ2-1, is KAGVTQTPRYLIKTRGQQVTLSCSPISGHRSVSWYQQTPGQGLQFLFEYFSETQRNKGNFPGRFSGRQFSNSRSEMNVSTLELGDSALYLCASSLEGDNEQFFGPGTRLTVL.

V gene TRBV7-8 combines with J gene TRBJ2-5, with D perhaps TRBD1 (6 bases). The J call is in doubt because the DNA end fits TRBJ2-7 better. This CDR3 is built from 14 residues. Germline V gene lookup returns CDR1 SGHVS and CDR2 FQNEAQ. The CDR3, as DNA: TGTGCCAGCAGCTTCCGGACAGTGGCCTACGAGCAGTACTTC. Encoded protein: CASSFRTVAYEQYF.

The rearrangement links TRBV5-1 to TRBJ2-3; D possibly corresponds to TRBD2 (6 bases). The CDR3 totals 14 residues. Trimming cost V 4 bases and J 5 bases, with 14 bases left between them. Germline CDR1 reads SGHRS; CDR2 reads YFSETQ. The CDR3: CASSLGGVGDTQYF. The CDR3 DNA follows: TGCGCCAGCAGCCTGGGGGGAGTGGGAGATACGCAGTATTTT.

This chain joins TRBV6-5 and TRBJ1-5; tentatively, D is TRBD1 (5 bases). This CDR3 spans 15 amino acids. V lost 8 bases, J lost 1 base, and 15 bases lay in between. Germline lookup yields CDR1 MNHEY and CDR2 SVGAGI. CDR3 loop: CASHLARGSNQPQHF. CDR3 DNA: TGTGCCAGCCACCTCGCACGGGGGAGCAATCAGCCCCAGCATTTT.

CDR3 in DNA: TGTGCCAGCATCCCCTTACCCGGGACAGCGACTCCGGGCACTGAAGCTTTCTTT. Its protein is CASIPLPGTATPGTEAFF. V is TRBV7-9 and J is TRBJ1-1; the match to TRBD1 covers 7 bases. Germline CDR1 reads SEHNR; CDR2 reads FQNEAQ (reference sequence). This CDR3 comprises 18 residues. With 7 bases clipped from V and 4 bases from J, the junction kept 21 bases outside the gene matches.

The chain is built from TRBV28 and TRBJ1-2; 10 bases are shared with TRBD1. The CDR3 has 15 amino acids. J lost 8 bases, V lost 2 bases, and 8 bases had no gene match. Germline-derived CDR1 and CDR2 are MDHEN and SYDVKM. The CDR3 sequence: CASSLGGQGKRGYTF. The CDR3 nucleotides are TGTGCCAGCAGTTTAGGGGGACAGGGGAAGAGAGGCTACACCTTC.

This rearrangement joins TRBV7-9 to TRBJ1-1, with TRBD1 as a possible D gene (6 bases). Germline lookup yields CDR1 SEHNR and CDR2 FQNEAQ (reference sequence). The CDR3 has 12 residues. The ends were cut back, 5 bases at V and 6 bases at J, with 10 bases in the middle. In nucleotides, the CDR3 is TGTGCCAGCAGCCCACCAGGGGCTGAAGCTTTCTTT. Its translation: CASSPPGAEAFF.

The J gene is TRBJ2-5, the V gene TRBV11-3; unclear D gene. The length of the CDR3 is 14 residues. Germline V lookup: CDR1 SGHNT, CDR2 YENEEA. Trimming removed 1 base from V and 0 bases from J, with 6 bases in between. This CDR3 reads CASSLGQNQETQYF. The CDR3, as DNA: TGTGCCAGCAGCTTAGGCCAGAACCAAGAGACCCAGTACTTC. Full variable domain (outside the CDR3, taken from reference TRBV11-3 and TRBJ2-5): EAGVVQSPRYKIIEKKQPVAFWCNPISGHNTLYWYLQNLGQGPELLIRYENEEAVDDSQLPKDRFSAERLKGVDSTLKIQPAELGDSAVYLCASSLGQNQETQYFGPGTRLLVL.

The genes are TRBV5-5 and TRBJ2-2, with no clear D. The CDR3 runs 14 residues. Trimming stripped 2 bases from V and 6 bases from J, with 11 bases between. Germline V gene sequence: CDR1 SGHKS, CDR2 YYEKEE (reference sequence). The CDR3 DNA reads as TGTGCCAGCAGCTTTCAGGAACGTCCCGGGGAGCTGTTTTTT. This sequence encodes CASSFQERPGELFF.

The chain carries TRBV29-1 and TRBJ2-7, with 15 bases that match TRBD2. This CDR3 region has 16 residues. After removal of 7 bases from V and 2 bases from J, the junction contained 9 bases not matched to a gene. Germline values: CDR1 SQVTM, CDR2 ANQGSEA. In DNA, the CDR3 is TGCAGCGCTGGGACTAGCGGGAGGACCGGAACCTACGAGCAGTACTTC. Residues: CSAGTSGRTGTYEQYF.

The chain combines TRBV30 with TRBJ2-3, with TRBD2 as a possible D gene (7 bases). The CDR3 covers 14 residues. Looked up from germline, CDR1 is GTSNPN and CDR2 is SVGIG (reference sequence). Trimming took 5 bases from V and 4 from J, leaving 16 bases between them. Written as DNA, the CDR3 is TGTGCCTGGTGTCCCCGGGGGGCCGCAGATACGCAGTATTTT. It specifies CAWCPRGAADTQYF.

The J gene is TRBJ2-7, the V gene TRBV7-9; 9 bases are a match to TRBD1. The CDR3 length is 16 residues. CDR1 SEHNR and CDR2 FQNEAQ come from the germline V gene (reference sequence). Unmatched junction bases numbered 17, after V lost 10 bases and J lost 4 bases. The CDR3: CAIRDRDSLGPYEQYF. CDR3 in DNA: TGTGCCATCCGGGACAGGGACTCCCTTGGTCCTTACGAGCAGTACTTC.

The chain has TRBV5-6 and TRBJ1-3; 8 positions match TRBD1. J lost 4 bases, V lost 1 base, and 13 bases had no gene match. The CDR3 totals 18 residues. The germline gives CDR1 SGHDT, CDR2 YYEEEE. The CDR3 region has the DNA TGTGCCAGCAGCTTGTTCGTCGACAGGGGCTTGAACGGAAACACCATATATTTT. It specifies CASSLFVDRGLNGNTIYF.

The chain couples TRBV14 to TRBJ2-7; D may be TRBD1 (5 bases). Trimming shortened V by 0 bases and J by 3 bases, and 6 bases separated the two germline ends. This CDR3 has 13 amino acids. CDR1 and CDR2 (germline): SGHDN, FVKESK. CDR3 in DNA: TGTGCCAGCAGCCAAGATAGGGGCTACGAGCAGTACTTC. Translated, it gives CASSQDRGYEQYF.

DNA of the CDR3: TGTGCCACCAGCAGGGACACAACTGAAGCTTTCTTT. It is translated as CATSRDTTEAFF. The rearrangement uses TRBV15 and TRBJ1-1; a weak D match, TRBD1 (5 bases). Germline CDR1 is LNHNV and CDR2 is YYDKDF (reference sequence). V lost 3 bases and J lost 5, with 7 bases in between. The CDR3 has 12 amino acids.

The chain joins TRBV27 to TRBJ1-2; D gene uncertain. The CDR3 contains 14 residues. From germline, CDR1 is MNHEY and CDR2 SMNVEV (reference sequence). Trimming stripped 5 bases from V and 4 bases from J, with 14 bases between. The CDR3 DNA sequence: TGTGCCAGCAGTCCCGCGGGAAGGTCCTATGGCTACACCTTC. Translating gives CASSPAGRSYGYTF.

The J gene is TRBJ2-7, the V gene TRBV5-1, with 8 positions matching TRBD2. This CDR3 has 15 amino acids. Germline-derived CDR1 and CDR2 are SGHRS and YFSETQ. Trimming took 0 bases from V and 5 from J; bases not matched to a gene: 7. CDR3 in amino acids: CASSLGAGVPNEQYF. CDR3 nucleotide sequence: TGCGCCAGCAGCTTGGGAGCGGGAGTCCCAAACGAGCAGTACTTC. Supplemented by reference TRBV5-1 and TRBJ2-7, the full variable domain reads KAGVTQTPRYLIKTRGQQVTLSCSPISGHRSVSWYQQTPGQGLQFLFEYFSETQRNKGNFPGRFSGRQFSNSRSEMNVSTLELGDSALYLCASSLGAGVPNEQYFGPGTRLTVT.

The J gene is TRBJ2-3, the V gene TRBV5-1, with D perhaps TRBD2 (6 bases). The CDR3 has 15 residues. In germline, CDR1 is SGHRS, CDR2 YFSETQ. Trimming shortened V by 3 bases and J by 6 bases, and 17 bases separated the two germline ends. The CDR3 region has the DNA TGCGCCAGCAGCTCAACCCCGGCGGGGAGGGATACGCAGTATTTT. It specifies CASSSTPAGRDTQYF.

The chain has TRBV11-2 and TRBJ2-7; 9 nucleotides align to TRBD1. Germline CDR1 SGHAT, CDR2 FQNNGV. This CDR3 is built from 13 residues. The trim removed 4 bases at V and 5 bases at J, leaving 3 bases unmatched. The CDR3 sequence: CASSSWDRDEQYF. In nucleotides, the CDR3 is TGTGCCAGCAGCTCATGGGACAGGGACGAGCAGTACTTC.